This T cell receptor beta chain emerged from a study of blood T cell repertoires in COVID-19. Study overall: Sample material is recorded as cDNA or gDNA derived from T cells, B-cell-depleted T cells, or PBMCs.

Data came from immunoSEQ multiplex PCR; TCRdb stores just in-frame clones and leaves some out. The sample consists of about 490,000 clones, approximately 85% of them appearing once. This CDR3 is built from 12 residues. Germline V gene lookup returns CDR1 SGDLS and CDR2 YYNGEE. V lost 3 bases, J lost 2 bases, and 4 bases lay in between. The rearrangement joins TRBV9 to TRBJ2-3; D not certain. Sample: peripheral blood. This sequence was found in a human donor in a cohort sampled during active COVID-19. As DNA, the CDR3 is TGTGCCAGCAGCGCGTCCACAGATACGCAGTATTTT. Translated, it gives CASSASTDTQYF.